These 32 T cell receptor beta chains were all obtained from the same sample, sequenced in a study of memory CD4+ T cells and cytomegalovirus serostatus. The sort gate was single viable CD3+CD4+CD8-CD45RO+ cells for memory CD4+ T cells. Measured with immunoSEQ multiplex PCR; TCRdb has only the in-frame clones, and not every one. This table holds tens of thousands of clones, roughly four fifths found once. The sequencing sample was made of memory CD4+ T cells from blood. The receptor source for this set is an adult in good health and CMV-seronegative.

The chain uses TRBV6-5 and TRBJ2-6; the D gene is possibly TRBD2 (6 bases). The CDR3 extends over 15 amino acids. Germline values: CDR1 MNHEY, CDR2 SVGAGI. V was shortened by 10 bases and J by 1 base, with 14 bases between the two germline ends. This CDR3 reads CATRGGGSGANVLTF. CDR3 in DNA: TGTGCCACGAGGGGAGGAGGGTCTGGGGCCAACGTCCTGACTTTC.

The chain combines TRBV7-2 with TRBJ2-2; the match to TRBD2 covers 8 bases. The germline V gene has CDR1 SGHTA and CDR2 FQGNSA. This CDR3 region has 16 residues. Losses at the gene ends were 6 bases for V and 3 bases for J; bases not matched to a gene: 9. The CDR3 loop is CASRPPGLVDTGELFF. CDR3 bases: TGTGCCAGCAGGCCTCCGGGACTAGTGGACACCGGGGAGCTGTTTTTT.

The chain has TRBV7-3 and TRBJ2-3; D unclear. Trimming pared 10 bases from V and 1 base from J, leaving 12 bases between. The germline gives CDR1 SGHTA, CDR2 FQGTGA. The CDR3 spans 13 residues. CDR3: CATSSGRTDTQYF. DNA for the CDR3: TGTGCCACCTCCAGTGGTCGCACAGATACGCAGTATTTT.

J is TRBJ2-1 and V is TRBV5-1, with TRBD1 identical over 7 bases. The germline gives CDR1 SGHRS, CDR2 YFSETQ. The CDR3 has 15 residues. Trimming removed 7 bases from V and 0 bases from J; junction bases left unmatched: 7. Written as DNA, the CDR3 is TGCGCCAGCTACGGGGACAGTAGCTCCTACAATGAGCAGTTCTTC. Amino acid sequence: CASYGDSSSYNEQFF.

This chain connects TRBV7-9 to TRBJ2-2, with D tentatively TRBD2 (6 bases). V was pared by 1 base and J by 0 bases, with 6 bases between. Germline V CDR1 and CDR2: SEHNR, FQNEAQ (reference sequence). CDR3 length: 15 residues. The CDR3 nucleotides are TGTGCCAGCAGCTTAGGACTAGCGAACACCGGGGAGCTGTTTTTT. This encodes CASSLGLANTGELFF.

With regard to this clone: Other DNA sequences within the sample encode an identical CDR3. The gene calls are TRBV5-1 and TRBJ2-3, with D perhaps TRBD2 (5 bases). Between the trimmed V and J ends, which lost 3 bases and 0 bases, there was a span of 8 bases. This CDR3 is 14 amino acids long. CDR1 is SGHRS, CDR2 YFSETQ, per germline. The CDR3 reads CASSSRTSTDTQYF. CDR3 nucleotides: TGCGCCAGCAGCTCGCGGACTAGCACAGATACGCAGTATTTT.

The J gene is TRBJ1-2, the V gene TRBV7-9; no reliable D call. This CDR3 has 13 amino acids. CDR1 SEHNR and CDR2 FQNEAQ come from the germline V gene (reference sequence). V was clipped by 1 base and J by 8 bases, with 11 bases between them. For the CDR3, the DNA is TGTGCCAGCAGCTTAGTCGTCCGGGGAGGCTACACCTTC. It translates to CASSLVVRGGYTF.

This chain connects TRBV2 to TRBJ2-1; D remains unclear. CDR3 length: 11 residues. V was pared by 5 bases and J by 13 bases, with 12 bases between. The germline V gene has CDR1 SNHLY and CDR2 FYNNEI. CDR3 nucleotides: TGTGCCAGCAGTTCCGACTCCAGTCAGTTCTTC. Amino acids: CASSSDSSQFF.

This clone came up once. The J gene is TRBJ2-7, the V gene TRBV10-3; possible D gene TRBD1, 5 bases. This CDR3 is built from 14 residues. Germline CDR1 and CDR2: ENHRY and SYGVKD. V lost 3 bases and J lost 2, with 11 bases in between. CDR3 loop: CAISDRKGTYEQYF. For the CDR3, the DNA is TGTGCCATCAGTGACAGGAAGGGGACCTACGAGCAGTACTTC.

The genes are TRBV9 and TRBJ1-3, with TRBD1 matching 7 bases. V was pared by 0 bases and J by 3 bases, with 3 bases of the junction left unmatched. The CDR3 sequence is 15 residues long. The germline V gene has CDR1 SGDLS and CDR2 YYNGEE. CDR3 loop: CASSVVAGGGNTIYF. The CDR3 DNA follows: TGTGCCAGCAGCGTAGTCGCAGGGGGTGGAAACACCATATATTTT.

The chain's CDR3 is CASSLPGQDDGYTF. The CDR3 DNA sequence: TGTGCCAGCAGCCTGCCGGGACAGGATGATGGCTACACCTTC. The chain links TRBV13 to TRBJ1-2; 8 bases fit TRBD1. The V and J ends lost 5 bases and 6 bases, in that order; junction bases with no gene match: 8. The CDR3 runs to 14 residues. Germline lookup yields CDR1 PRHDT and CDR2 FYEKMQ (reference sequence).

This clone came up a few times. This rearrangement joins TRBV7-2 to TRBJ1-5; maybe TRBD1 (5 bases). CDR1 is SGHTA and CDR2 is FQGNSA in the germline V gene. V was shortened by 5 bases and J by 7 bases, with 12 bases between the two germline ends. The CDR3 has 13 residues. CDR3 coding DNA: TGTGCCAGCAGCCCCAGCGGGGGGCAGCCCCAGCATTTT. Its translation: CASSPSGGQPQHF.

V is TRBV7-2 and J is TRBJ2-4; possible D gene TRBD2, 6 bases. The CDR3 covers 16 residues. The V and J ends lost 8 bases and 0 bases respectively, with 17 bases between them. Per the germline V gene, CDR1 is SGHTA and CDR2 is FQGNSA. The CDR3 DNA follows: TGTGCCAGCGAGCCGACGGAGGGATTAGCCAAAAACATTCAGTACTTC. Translated: CASEPTEGLAKNIQYF. The variable domain in full, completed from reference TRBV7-2 and TRBJ2-4, reads GAGVSQSPSNKVTEKGKDVELRCDPISGHTALYWYRQSLGQGLEFLIYFQGNSAPDKSGLPSDRFSAERTGGSVSTLTIQRTQQEDSAVYLCASEPTEGLAKNIQYFGAGTRLSVL.

The V gene is TRBV18, the J gene TRBJ1-1; tentatively, D is TRBD1 (5 bases). Germline values: CDR1 KGHSH, CDR2 LQKENI. V was clipped by 3 bases and J by 1 base, with 15 bases between them. This CDR3 is built from 16 residues. The CDR3 sequence: CASSPPTGTANTEAFF. The CDR3 nucleotides read TGTGCCAGCTCACCGCCGACCGGGACGGCGAACACTGAAGCTTTCTTT.

This chain uses TRBV5-1 with TRBJ1-2; the match to TRBD1 covers 8 bases. J gave up 5 bases and V 6 bases, and 9 bases lay outside the gene matches. From germline, CDR1 is SGHRS and CDR2 YFSETQ. The CDR3 sequence is 14 residues long. The CDR3 DNA reads TGCGCCAGCACTCATGACAGGGGTCCGTATGGCTACACCTTC. Encoded protein: CASTHDRGPYGYTF.

This clone was detected only a few times. The J gene is TRBJ1-1, the V gene TRBV10-3; D may be TRBD1 (6 bases). From germline, CDR1 is ENHRY and CDR2 SYGVKD. This CDR3 has 15 residues. V gave up 6 bases and J gave up 1 base, with 15 bases separating them. CDR3 sequence (DNA): TGTGCCATCAGCCCCGGGGGGGGCCGGAACACTGAAGCTTTCTTT. Its translation: CAISPGGGRNTEAFF.

This chain joins TRBV7-8 and TRBJ1-4; possibly TRBD1 for D (5 bases). Trimming took off 7 bases at V and 2 bases at J, with 17 bases between the two ends. Germline loops: CDR1 SGHVS, CDR2 FQNEAQ. The CDR3 has 16 amino acids. CDR3 amino acids: CASKGSPRRTNEKLFF. CDR3 sequence (DNA): TGTGCCAGCAAGGGGTCCCCAAGGCGGACTAATGAAAAACTGTTTTTT.

V and J are TRBV5-1 and TRBJ2-2; 9 positions agree with TRBD1. V shed 4 bases, J shed 0 bases, and the junction held 4 bases outside the gene matches. Germline CDR1 is SGHRS and CDR2 is YFSETQ. This CDR3 spans 16 amino acids. CDR3 sequence: CASSRTGGSNTGELFF. DNA of the CDR3: TGCGCCAGCAGCAGAACAGGGGGCTCGAACACCGGGGAGCTGTTTTTT.

The chain is built from TRBV11-3 and TRBJ1-1; the D gene is possibly TRBD1 (6 bases). Trimming pared 0 bases from V and 9 bases from J, leaving 8 bases between. CDR1 and CDR2 (germline): SGHNT, YENEEA. The length of the CDR3 is 12 residues. CDR3 sequence: CASSLEGGQAFF. The CDR3, as DNA: TGTGCCAGCAGCTTAGAGGGGGGGCAAGCTTTCTTT.

V and J are TRBV5-4 and TRBJ2-1; 8 positions agree with TRBD2. This CDR3 spans 17 amino acids. In germline, CDR1 is SGHNT, CDR2 YYREEE (reference sequence). V gave up 4 bases and J gave up 6 bases; unmatched junction bases: 15. Here the CDR3 DNA reads TGTGCCAGCAGCACGAGCGGGAGCGTCATGAAGGGCAATGAGCAGTTCTTC. It encodes CASSTSGSVMKGNEQFF.

This chain links TRBV7-9 with TRBJ1-4; the D is unclear. Germline CDR1 is SEHNR and CDR2 is FQNEAQ (reference sequence). CDR3 length: 14 amino acids. Trimming stripped 1 base from V and 6 bases from J, with 9 bases between. The CDR3 spells CASSLVNGDEKLFF. The CDR3 region has the DNA TGTGCCAGCAGCTTAGTCAATGGGGATGAAAAACTGTTTTTT. Filled out from reference TRBV7-9 and TRBJ1-4, the complete variable domain reads DTGVSQNPRHKITKRGQNVTFRCDPISEHNRLYWYRQTLGQGPEFLTYFQNEAQLEKSRLLSDRFSAERPKGSFSTLEIQRTEQGDSAMYLCASSLVNGDEKLFFGSGTQLSVL.

The chain uses TRBV4-2 and TRBJ2-1; either TRBD1 or TRBD2 may fit D (6 bases each). This CDR3 is built from 17 residues. Germline CDR1 reads LGHNA; CDR2 reads YNFKEQ. The germline V and J ends were trimmed by 1 base and 0 bases, with 13 bases remaining between them. The CDR3 loop is CASSQGRGSTSYNEQFF. The CDR3 coding sequence is TGTGCCAGCAGCCAAGGGAGGGGGAGTACCTCCTACAATGAGCAGTTCTTC.

The chain employs TRBV27 and TRBJ2-1; D unresolved. Trimming removed 7 bases from V and 5 bases from J, with 12 bases in between. Per germline, CDR1 MNHEY and CDR2 SMNVEV (reference sequence). The CDR3 has 13 amino acids. The CDR3 sequence is CASTDLFNNEQFF. In DNA, the CDR3 is TGTGCCAGCACCGACCTTTTCAACAATGAGCAGTTCTTC.

This clone was seen just once. CDR3 in amino acids: CASTPVDRGMNTEAFF. The CDR3 nucleotides read TGTGCCAGTACCCCTGTGGACAGGGGAATGAACACTGAAGCTTTCTTT. The chain uses TRBV19 and TRBJ1-1; 9 bases map to TRBD1. Germline-derived CDR1 and CDR2 are LNHDA and SQIVND (reference sequence). The CDR3 covers 16 residues. The junction had 9 bases not matched to a gene; V was cut back by 7 bases and J by 0 bases.

This rearrangement joins TRBV10-3 to TRBJ1-4; a possible D gene is TRBD1 (5 bases). The CDR3 extends over 14 amino acids. Trimming took off 5 bases at V and 5 bases at J, with 12 bases between the two ends. Per germline, CDR1 ENHRY and CDR2 SYGVKD. The CDR3 protein is CAISKDNPNEKLFF. DNA for the CDR3: TGTGCCATCAGTAAGGACAACCCAAATGAAAAACTGTTTTTT.

The J gene is TRBJ2-7, the V gene TRBV18; 11 bases fit TRBD1. V was pared by 3 bases and J by 5 bases, with 6 bases of the junction left unmatched. The CDR3 consists of 15 residues. Germline lookup yields CDR1 KGHSH and CDR2 LQKENI. CDR3 coding DNA: TGTGCCAGCTCACCCGGACAGGGGGCGCTCGACGAGCAGTACTTC. This sequence encodes CASSPGQGALDEQYF. The full variable domain, rest sourced from reference TRBV18 and TRBJ2-7, is NAGVMQNPRHLVRRRGQEARLRCSPMKGHSHVYWYRQLPEEGLKFMVYLQKENIIDESGMPKERFSAEFPKEGPSILRIQQVVRGDSAAYFCASSPGQGALDEQYFGPGTRLTVT.

The genes are TRBV18 and TRBJ1-1; 7 bases match TRBD1. In germline, CDR1 is KGHSH, CDR2 LQKENI. The CDR3 is 15 residues long. Germline trimming cut 3 bases from V and 3 bases from J; bases unmatched to any gene: 7. The CDR3 spells CASSPFTGADTEAFF. For the CDR3, the DNA is TGTGCCAGCTCACCCTTCACAGGGGCGGACACTGAAGCTTTCTTT.

V gene TRBV27 combines with J gene TRBJ2-7; D is unclear. The CDR3 is made up of 13 amino acids. Between the trimmed V and J ends, which lost 3 bases and 5 bases, there was a span of 11 bases. Looked up from germline, CDR1 is MNHEY and CDR2 is SMNVEV (reference sequence). The CDR3 here is CASSLARRDEQYF. CDR3 coding DNA: TGTGCCAGCAGTTTGGCTAGAAGAGACGAGCAGTACTTC.

The chain joins TRBV5-6 to TRBJ2-3; no clear D gene. The CDR3 has 12 amino acids. Germline V gene lookup returns CDR1 SGHDT and CDR2 YYEEEE. Trimming took off 0 bases at V and 6 bases at J, with 5 bases between the two ends. The CDR3: CASSLVMDTQYF. DNA of the CDR3: TGTGCCAGCAGCTTGGTTATGGATACGCAGTATTTT.

The rearrangement joins TRBV27 to TRBJ2-5; possibly TRBD2 for D (5 bases). The CDR3 has 16 residues. CDR1 is MNHEY, CDR2 SMNVEV, per germline (reference sequence). V was clipped by 1 base and J by 1 base, with 13 bases between them. The CDR3 sequence is CASSLFGVVAQETQYF. CDR3 DNA: TGTGCCAGCAGTTTATTCGGGGTGGTCGCCCAAGAGACCCAGTACTTC.

The V and J genes are TRBV11-2 and TRBJ1-2; D call uncertain. Germline values: CDR1 SGHAT, CDR2 FQNNGV. The CDR3 extends over 17 amino acids. Trimming took 5 bases from V and 2 from J, leaving 21 bases between them. The CDR3 sequence: CASSPEGRSLLNYGYTF. CDR3 in DNA: TGTGCCAGCAGCCCGGAAGGGAGATCCCTGTTAAACTATGGCTACACCTTC. Combining the CDR3 with reference TRBV11-2 and TRBJ1-2 gives the whole variable domain EAGVAQSPRYKIIEKRQSVAFWCNPISGHATLYWYQQILGQGPKLLIQFQNNGVVDDSQLPKDRFSAERLKGVDSTLKIQPAKLEDSAVYLCASSPEGRSLLNYGYTFGSGTRLTVV.

The J gene is TRBJ1-5, the V gene TRBV2, with a possible D match to TRBD1 (6 bases). Trimming took off 7 bases at V and 3 bases at J, with 13 bases between the two ends. The CDR3 loop spans 14 amino acids. Germline V gene data show CDR1 as SNHLY and CDR2 as FYNNEI. CDR3 loop: CASKAQGYNQPQHF. DNA of the CDR3: TGTGCCAGCAAGGCACAGGGCTACAATCAGCCCCAGCATTTT.